The clone carrying this T cell receptor (beta chain) has only a few counts. The antigen is unknown. The data were obtained in a study of post-analysis software for immune sequencing data. Study-level information: Patients had relapsing-remitting, secondary progressive or progressive-relapsing multiple sclerosis; some lacked subtype. Study results and limitations: Significantly decreased normalized Chao1 diversity was recorded for multiple sclerosis patients relative to controls. Strong same-batch co-clustering of samples appeared with F measure clustering. When patients were compared with controls, about five TRBV segments were more frequent, TRBV5-6, TRBV5-1 and TRBV20-1 among them.

Unique molecular identifiers tagged the TCR beta cDNA libraries. Hundreds of thousands of cDNA molecules came from around 1 to 9.1 million T cells. TCRdb re-analysed the PCR reads in MiXCR, keeping a single row per CDR3 protein. This table has roughly 400,000 distinct CDR3 sequences, 39% appearing once. Germline CDR1 MGHRA, CDR2 YSYEKL. Between the trimmed V and J ends, which lost 4 bases and 6 bases, there was a span of 22 bases. This CDR3 has 16 residues. This receptor was taken from a girl aged 2-9 years with multiple sclerosis. The chain links TRBV4-1 to TRBJ2-7, with D perhaps assigned TRBD1 or TRBD2 (7 bases each). Input material: blood. The CDR3 sequence: CASSLSAAGGVLEQYF. The CDR3 DNA is TGCGCCAGCAGCCTATCGGCGGCAGGGGGGGTACTCGAGCAGTACTTC.